This TCR beta chain emerged from a study of graft-versus-host responses after intestinal transplantation. Clones were sequenced by immunoSEQ multiplex PCR, and TCRdb holds only the in-frame ones, with some missing. The data contain 95,000 to 150,000 clones, 85% to 95% of them seen just once; the ten biggest clones take up more than 0.09%. As for this clone: The antigen remains unidentified.

The CDR3 runs 15 residues. Trimming stripped 1 base from V and 0 bases from J, with 8 bases between. Germline CDR1 reads MNHEY; CDR2 reads SMNVEV (reference sequence). The chain recombines TRBV27 with TRBJ2-3, with a weak D call TRBD2 (5 bases). The TCR sequence derives from a human donor who received an intestinal transplant. Sequenced material: unstimulated CD4+ T cells sorted from spleen or lymph node cells, taken before intestinal transplant. CDR3 nucleotide sequence: TGTGCCAGCAGTTTATATAGAGGGAGCACAGATACGCAGTATTTT. This encodes CASSLYRGSTDTQYF.